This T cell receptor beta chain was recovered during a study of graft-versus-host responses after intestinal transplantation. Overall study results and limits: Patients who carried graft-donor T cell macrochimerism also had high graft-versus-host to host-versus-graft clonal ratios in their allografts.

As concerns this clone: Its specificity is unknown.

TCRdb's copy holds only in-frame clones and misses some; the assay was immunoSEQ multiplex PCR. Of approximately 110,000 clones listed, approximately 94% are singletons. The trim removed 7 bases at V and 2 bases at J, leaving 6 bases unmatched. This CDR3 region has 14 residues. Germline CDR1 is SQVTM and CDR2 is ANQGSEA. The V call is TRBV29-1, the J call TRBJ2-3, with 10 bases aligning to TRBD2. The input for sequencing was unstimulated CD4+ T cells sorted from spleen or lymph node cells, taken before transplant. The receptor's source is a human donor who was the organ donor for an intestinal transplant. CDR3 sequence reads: CSAVAGGLTDTQYF. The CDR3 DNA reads TGCAGCGCCGTAGCGGGAGGTCTCACAGATACGCAGTATTTT.